A single sample is the source of the 2 T cell receptor beta chains below, sequenced in a study of T-cell memory formation after mild COVID-19. TCRdb redid the calling of the 5' RACE reads with MiXCR, one entry per CDR3 protein. This table holds roughly 600,000 distinct CDR3 sequences, over 15% found once. Sequencing used PBMCs or a T cell subset sorted from them (not recorded which). Source of these receptors: an adult woman who had mild COVID-19 (a few samples of this study predate the infection). Cell type and time point are not known.

The chain couples TRBV12-3 or TRBV12-4 to TRBJ1-2; the D gene is possibly TRBD1 (6 bases). Trimming cost V 5 bases and J 7 bases, with 14 bases left between them. The CDR3 length is 13 residues. CDR3 amino acids: CASSPQGTSGYTF. The CDR3 DNA reads as TGTGCCAGCAGTCCACAGGGAACCTCTGGCTACACCTTC.

The chain joins TRBV4-1 to TRBJ2-1; D unresolved. The germline V gene has CDR1 MGHRA and CDR2 YSYEKL. There are 14 residues in the CDR3. Trimming removed 0 bases at V and 4 bases at J, with 7 bases between. The CDR3 nucleotides read TGCGCCAGCAGCCAAGATCCGCAGTACAATGAGCAGTTCTTC. Amino acid sequence: CASSQDPQYNEQFF.